A single sample gave rise to the 21 T cell receptor beta chains below, sequenced in a study of blood T cell repertoires in COVID-19. Profiling relied on immunoSEQ multiplex PCR, and the TCRdb table lists in-frame clones only, not all of them. This sample has around 250,000 clones, with around nine tenths found just once. Sample: PBMCs or T cells enriched from blood (not recorded which). These receptors all come from a woman aged 30 to 39 who had recovered from COVID-19.

This sequence joins TRBV2 and TRBJ1-2, with no clear D. The germline V gene encodes CDR1 SNHLY and CDR2 FYNNEI. The CDR3 has 12 residues. V lost 6 bases and J 7 bases, leaving 12 bases between the germline ends. This CDR3 is CASSYSTGGYTF. The CDR3 region has the DNA TGTGCCAGCAGCTACTCTACGGGTGGCTACACCTTC.

V gene TRBV7-2 combines with J gene TRBJ1-1, with D possibly matching TRBD1 (6 bases). CDR3 size: 14 residues. Germline loops: CDR1 SGHTA, CDR2 FQGNSA. Trimming removed 5 bases from V and 5 bases from J, with 15 bases in between. CDR3 DNA: TGTGCCAGCAGCCCGAGCGGGGGCCAGACTGAAGCTTTCTTT. Translating it yields CASSPSGGQTEAFF.

Details on this clone: This same CDR3 is encoded by further DNA sequences in the sample. This chain connects TRBV7-9 to TRBJ1-5; tentative D call: TRBD1 (5 bases). Germline CDR1 and CDR2: SEHNR and FQNEAQ (reference sequence). V lost 1 base to trimming and J lost 1 base, with 8 bases between them. CDR3 length equals 15 residues. CDR3 nucleotide sequence: TGTGCCAGCAGCTTAGAATCAGGGAGCAATCAGCCCCAGCATTTT. Translation: CASSLESGSNQPQHF.

This clone occurred once. The chain links TRBV12-3 or TRBV12-4 to TRBJ2-7, with 8 bases that match TRBD2. Trimming took 4 bases from V and 6 from J; bases not matched to a gene: 5. The CDR3 loop spans 13 amino acids. CDR3 in amino acids: CASSSGTRREQYF. Written as DNA, the CDR3 is TGTGCCAGCAGTTCCGGGACTAGACGCGAGCAGTACTTC.

The J gene is TRBJ1-1, the V gene TRBV6-5, with 7 bases fitting TRBD1. The CDR3 runs 12 residues. J lost 8 bases, V lost 8 bases, and 8 bases had no gene match. The germline gives CDR1 MNHEY, CDR2 SVGAGI. The DNA for the CDR3 is TGTGCCAGCGGAACAGGGGTATCAGAAGCTTTCTTT. It specifies CASGTGVSEAFF.

The chain has TRBV7-9 and TRBJ1-2; 8 bases line up with TRBD1. The CDR3 sequence is 16 residues long. Losses at the gene ends were 0 bases for V and 8 bases for J; bases not matched to a gene: 11. Germline values: CDR1 SEHNR, CDR2 FQNEAQ (reference sequence). The CDR3 DNA reads as TGTGCCAGCAGCTTAGCGGACAGGGATAATCGATTGGGCTACACCTTC. It translates to CASSLADRDNRLGYTF.

The chain employs TRBV28 and TRBJ2-3; 7 bases are a match to TRBD1. The length of the CDR3 is 16 residues. The V gene end was trimmed by 4 bases and the J gene end by 0 bases; junction bases not matched to a gene: 7. Looked up from germline, CDR1 is MDHEN and CDR2 is SYDVKM. CDR3 DNA sequence: TGTGCCAGCAGTTCGCCAGGGGGACCTAGCACAGATACGCAGTATTTT. Residues: CASSSPGGPSTDTQYF. Supplemented by reference TRBV28 and TRBJ2-3, the full variable domain reads DVKVTQSSRYLVKRTGEKVFLECVQDMDHENMFWYRQDPGLGLRLIYFSYDVKMKEKGDIPEGYSVSREKKERFSLILESASTNQTSMYLCASSSPGGPSTDTQYFGPGTRLTVL.

The chain employs TRBV19 and TRBJ1-1; the D is unclear. The ends were cut back, 2 bases at V and 0 bases at J, with 4 bases in the middle. CDR1 and CDR2 (germline): LNHDA, SQIVND (reference sequence). The CDR3 covers 13 residues. The CDR3 DNA is TGTGCCAGTAGTATAAGCATGAACACTGAAGCTTTCTTT. The encoded protein is CASSISMNTEAFF. Filled out from reference TRBV19 and TRBJ1-1, the complete variable domain reads DGGITQSPKYLFRKEGQNVTLSCEQNLNHDAMYWYRQDPGQGLRLIYYSQIVNDFQKGDIAEGYSVSREKKESFPLTVTSAQKNPTAFYLCASSISMNTEAFFGQGTRLTVV.

V is TRBV3-1 (or the pseudogene TRBV3-2) and J is TRBJ2-2; tentative D call: TRBD2 (6 bases). CDR3 length: 16 residues. V was pared by 7 bases and J by 0 bases, with 15 bases between. Germline V gives CDR1 LGHDT, CDR2 YNNKEL (reference sequence). The chain's CDR3 is CASIHGGSANTGELFF. The CDR3 DNA reads TGTGCCAGCATCCACGGGGGTAGCGCGAACACCGGGGAGCTGTTTTTT.

The chain is built from TRBV28 and TRBJ2-6; D gene uncertain. V lost 5 bases to trimming and J lost 2 bases, with 10 bases between them. CDR1 and CDR2 from the germline V gene are MDHEN and SYDVKM. There are 15 residues in the CDR3. The CDR3 region has the DNA TGTGCCAGCAGTCCAACAGCCCCTGGGGCCAACGTCCTGACTTTC. Encoded protein: CASSPTAPGANVLTF.

This chain links TRBV12-5 with TRBJ2-1, with 9 nucleotides matching TRBD2. V dropped 1 base and J dropped 2; count of bases not matched to a gene: 18. The CDR3 sequence is 21 residues long. Germline V gene lookup returns CDR1 LGHNT and CDR2 FRNRAP. Here the CDR3 DNA reads TGTGCTAGTGGTTTGGCCCAACCGGGACTAGCCTCGTTTCTCCCCTACAATGAGCAGTTCTTC. Translating gives CASGLAQPGLASFLPYNEQFF.

V gene TRBV25-1 combines with J gene TRBJ1-2, with a weak D call TRBD1 (6 bases). This CDR3 has 13 residues. Germline CDR1 MGHDK, CDR2 SYGVNS. V was trimmed by 6 bases and J by 5 bases, leaving 13 bases between them. CDR3 in DNA: TGTGCCAGCAGAAAGGACAGCCCGTATGGCTACACCTTC. Its protein is CASRKDSPYGYTF.

The V and J genes are TRBV28 and TRBJ2-5; D not resolved. Germline values: CDR1 MDHEN, CDR2 SYDVKM. This CDR3 contains 14 residues. The ends were cut back, 1 base at V and 5 bases at J, with 11 bases in the middle. The CDR3 DNA reads as TGTGCCAGCAGTTTATCTGGCACCGGGGAGACCCAGTACTTC. Residues: CASSLSGTGETQYF. Variable domain in full (rest from reference TRBV28 and TRBJ2-5): DVKVTQSSRYLVKRTGEKVFLECVQDMDHENMFWYRQDPGLGLRLIYFSYDVKMKEKGDIPEGYSVSREKKERFSLILESASTNQTSMYLCASSLSGTGETQYFGPGTRLLVL.

CDR3 sequence (DNA): TGTGCCAGCCTGGCAGGGGGCGCGTACACTGAAGCTTTCTTT. It encodes CASLAGGAYTEAFF. This chain joins TRBV2 and TRBJ1-1; 8 bases map to TRBD1. Trimming cost V 8 bases and J 3 bases; bases outside gene matches: 8. Looked up from germline, CDR1 is SNHLY and CDR2 is FYNNEI. The CDR3 contains 14 residues.

This sequence joins TRBV5-5 and TRBJ1-1; D gene unclear. The CDR3 spans 15 residues. Germline V gene lookup returns CDR1 SGHKS and CDR2 YYEKEE (reference sequence). V was cut by 0 bases and J by 1 base, with 10 bases left in between. CDR3 protein: CASSLARVPNTEAFF. As DNA, the CDR3 is TGTGCCAGCAGCTTGGCGAGGGTACCGAACACTGAAGCTTTCTTT.

A note on this clone: One junction end disagrees with the germline gene, perhaps due to a read error. The chain carries TRBV4-3 and TRBJ2-1, with 11 bases identical to TRBD1. CDR1 is LGHNA, CDR2 YSLEER, per germline. CDR3 length: 15 amino acids. The CDR3 sequence: CPSSRQGQGENEQFF. In nucleotides, the CDR3 is TGCCCCAGCAGCCGCCAGGGACAGGGGGAGAATGAGCAGTTCTTC.

This chain joins TRBV19 and TRBJ2-1; D may be TRBD2 (6 bases). This CDR3 has 15 amino acids. Germline V gene sequence: CDR1 LNHDA, CDR2 SQIVND (reference sequence). The germline V and J ends were trimmed by 3 bases and 4 bases, with 13 bases remaining between them. The CDR3 sequence: CASSMKGTGYNEQFF. CDR3 coding DNA: TGTGCCAGTAGTATGAAAGGGACTGGATACAATGAGCAGTTCTTC.

J is TRBJ2-1 and V is TRBV5-1; TRBD1 might be the D (6 bases). The V and J ends lost 3 bases and 10 bases respectively, with 14 bases between them. This CDR3 spans 13 amino acids. Germline V lookup: CDR1 SGHRS, CDR2 YFSETQ. The CDR3 nucleotides read TGCGCCAGCAGCTACCCGACAGGTATCGAGCAGTTCTTC. It translates to CASSYPTGIEQFF.

This chain links TRBV19 with TRBJ2-3; TRBD2 matches 10 bases. V lost 7 bases, J lost 2 bases, and 6 bases stayed unmatched. The germline V gene has CDR1 LNHDA and CDR2 SQIVND (reference sequence). The CDR3 has 15 amino acids. CDR3 region: CASTSLAGSTDTQYF. The CDR3 nucleotides are TGTGCCAGTACTTCACTAGCGGGGTCCACAGATACGCAGTATTTT.

J is TRBJ2-1 and V is TRBV20-1, with D perhaps matching TRBD2 (5 bases). V lost 3 bases, J lost 6 bases, and 15 bases lay in between. The CDR3 is made up of 14 amino acids. Germline V gene data show CDR1 as DFQATT and CDR2 as SNEGSKA (reference sequence). This CDR3 reads CSASRGLGGNEQFF. CDR3 nucleotide sequence: TGCAGTGCTAGTCGCGGGCTGGGCGGCAATGAGCAGTTCTTC.

V gene TRBV11-3 combines with J gene TRBJ2-1; TRBD2 matches 8 bases. CDR1 and CDR2 from the germline V gene are SGHNT and YENEEA. This CDR3 is built from 14 residues. V gave up 5 bases and J gave up 4 bases; unmatched junction bases: 4. CDR3 sequence (DNA): TGTGCCAGCAGCCCGGGACTAGAATACAATGAGCAGTTCTTC. Amino acids: CASSPGLEYNEQFF.